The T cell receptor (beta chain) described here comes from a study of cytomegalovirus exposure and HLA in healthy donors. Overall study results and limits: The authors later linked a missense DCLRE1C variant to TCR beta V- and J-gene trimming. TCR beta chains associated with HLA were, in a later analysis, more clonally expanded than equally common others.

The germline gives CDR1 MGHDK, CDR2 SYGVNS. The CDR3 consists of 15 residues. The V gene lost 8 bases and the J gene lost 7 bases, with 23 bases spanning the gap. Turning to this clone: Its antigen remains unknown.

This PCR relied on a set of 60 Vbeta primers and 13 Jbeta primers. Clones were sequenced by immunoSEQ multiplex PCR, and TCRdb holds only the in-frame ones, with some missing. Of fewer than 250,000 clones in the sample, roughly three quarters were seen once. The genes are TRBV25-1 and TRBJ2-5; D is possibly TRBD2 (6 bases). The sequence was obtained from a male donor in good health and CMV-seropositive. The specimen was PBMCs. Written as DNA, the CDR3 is TGTGCCAGCGCGCCCCGGGACCTTGGGGGGAGGACCCAGTACTTC. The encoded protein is CASAPRDLGGRTQYF.